The rows below give T cell receptor beta chains drawn from one sample of a study of shared clonotypes between healthy human individuals. Measured with immunoSEQ multiplex PCR; TCRdb has only the in-frame clones, and not every one. The table shows roughly 1,100,000 clones, with roughly 75% occurring only once. Sample: memory CD4+ T cells sorted from blood. The receptors stem from a man aged 18 to 29 in good health. The CDR3 runs from the conserved cysteine through the conserved F or W. Each record gives: D gene, J gene, V gene, clone size, CDR3 DNA, CDR3 protein. A D gene is named only where the DNA matches it firmly. Not all rows give a size; the values are once, few, many and, for expanded clones, a class.

D: -
J: TRBJ1-2
V: TRBV7-2
size: -
DNA: TGTGCCAGCAGCTTAGATGCAGGCGGCTATGGCTACACCTTC
CDR3: CASSLDAGGYGYTF

D: TRBD2
J: TRBJ2-3
V: TRBV2
size: -
DNA: TGTGCCAGCCTAGCGGGAGTTAGCACAGATACGCAGTATTTT
CDR3: CASLAGVSTDTQYF

D: TRBD1
J: TRBJ2-7
V: TRBV4-1
size: -
DNA: TGCGCCAGCAGCAAGCCAACAGGGGGAGTTGGCGAGCAGTACTTC
CDR3: CASSKPTGGVGEQYF

D: -
J: TRBJ1-6
V: TRBV7-8
size: few
DNA: TGTGCCAGCACCATCAATCCCCAGGGGCTCAGATCACCCCTCCACTTT
CDR3: CASTINPQGLRSPLHF

D: -
J: TRBJ2-7
V: TRBV4-3
size: few
DNA: TGCGCCAGCAGCCGGGTGGCGGGATCCTACGAGCAGTACTTC
CDR3: CASSRVAGSYEQYF

D: TRBD1
J: TRBJ2-7
V: TRBV7-2
size: once
DNA: TGTGCCAGCAGCTTACTGGGACAGGTGAGCTCCTACGAGCAGTACTTC
CDR3: CASSLLGQVSSYEQYF

D: TRBD2
J: TRBJ2-1
V: TRBV10-3
size: -
DNA: TGTGCCATCAGTGCATTCTATAGCGGGGGGAATTCCAATGAGCAGTTCTTC
CDR3: CAISAFYSGGNSNEQFF

D: -
J: TRBJ2-2
V: TRBV18
size: -
DNA: TGTGCCAGCTCACCCATCGGGACGGGGAACACCGGGGAGCTGTTTTTT
CDR3: CASSPIGTGNTGELFF

D: TRBD1
J: TRBJ1-2
V: TRBV10-1
size: few
DNA: TGCGCCAGCAGTGATTCAAGGACAGGGGTTCGCTACACCTTC
CDR3: CASSDSRTGVRYTF

D: -
J: TRBJ1-5
V: TRBV4-1
size: -
DNA: TGCGCCAGCAGCCAAGATCGAAAGGGGCCGCGCAATCAGCCCCAGCATTTT
CDR3: CASSQDRKGPRNQPQHF

D: -
J: TRBJ1-1
V: TRBV5-1
size: -
DNA: TGCGCCAGCAGCTTGGCAGGGATGAACACTGAAGCTTTCTTT
CDR3: CASSLAGMNTEAFF

D: -
J: TRBJ1-1
V: TRBV1
size: -
DNA: -
CDR3: CTSSQDPGIRARDTEAFF

D: -
J: TRBJ1-2
V: TRBV11-2
size: -
DNA: TGTGCCAGCAGCTTAGCAGGCAACTATGGCTACACCTTC
CDR3: CASSLAGNYGYTF

D: TRBD1
J: TRBJ2-7
V: TRBV6-6
size: -
DNA: TGTGCCAGCAGTCCGGGGACAGGGTACTCCTACGAGCAGTACTTC
CDR3: CASSPGTGYSYEQYF

D: TRBD1
J: TRBJ2-1
V: TRBV10-1
size: -
DNA: TGCGCCAGCAGTGAGGGGGGACAGGGGAACGATGAGCAGTTCTTC
CDR3: CASSEGGQGNDEQFF

D: -
J: TRBJ2-1
V: TRBV20-1
size: -
DNA: TGCAGTGCGGAGGAGGGGAATGAGCAGTTCTTC
CDR3: CSAEEGNEQFF

D: -
J: TRBJ1-5
V: TRBV18
size: -
DNA: TGTGCCAGCTCACCGACGGGAGGGTACAATCAGCCCCAGCATTTT
CDR3: CASSPTGGYNQPQHF

D: -
J: TRBJ2-2
V: TRBV9
size: -
DNA: TGTGCCAGCAGCGTAGCACAGGGCACCGGGGAGCTGTTTTTT
CDR3: CASSVAQGTGELFF

D: -
J: TRBJ1-1
V: TRBV10-3
size: -
DNA: TGTGCCATCAGTTCCATAGCTGAAGCTTTCTTT
CDR3: CAISSIAEAFF

D: TRBD2
J: TRBJ2-7
V: TRBV7-9
size: -
DNA: TGTGCCAGCAGCTTAGCCGGGGGACTAGCGGGAGTTTCCTCCTACGAGCAGTACTTC
CDR3: CASSLAGGLAGVSSYEQYF

D: -
J: TRBJ1-2
V: TRBV5-1
size: -
DNA: TGCGCCAGCAGCTTGGACGGGGAGCCCACCCCAAACTATGGCTACACCTTC
CDR3: CASSLDGEPTPNYGYTF

D: -
J: TRBJ1-5
V: TRBV19
size: many
DNA: TGTGCCAGTAGTATGGGGGGTTCGGGTCAGCCCCAGCATTTT
CDR3: CASSMGGSGQPQHF

D: -
J: TRBJ1-2
V: TRBV5-1
size: -
DNA: TGCGCCAGCAGCCTAAGGGGTGAAAACTATGGCTACACCTTC
CDR3: CASSLRGENYGYTF

D: -
J: TRBJ1-3
V: TRBV5-1
size: once
DNA: TGCGCCAGCAGCTCTGGGGGCATCGGTGGAAACACCATATATTTT
CDR3: CASSSGGIGGNTIYF

D: -
J: TRBJ2-1
V: TRBV21-1
size: -
DNA: TGTGCCAGCAGCAAAACAGGGCCCCGGGGGTACAATGAGCAGTTCTTC
CDR3: CASSKTGPRGYNEQFF

D: -
J: TRBJ1-3
V: TRBV19
size: few
DNA: TGTGCCAGTAGTGTCCAGGGAGGCTCTGGAAACACCATATATTTT
CDR3: CASSVQGGSGNTIYF

D: -
J: TRBJ1-2
V: TRBV5-6
size: -
DNA: TGTGCCAGCAGCGCCAAGGGCAGGGACTATGGCTACACCTTC
CDR3: CASSAKGRDYGYTF

D: -
J: TRBJ1-3
V: TRBV18
size: -
DNA: TGTGCCAGCTCTCCCTCTTCTGGGAGTGGAAACACCATATATTTT
CDR3: CASSPSSGSGNTIYF

D: TRBD1
J: TRBJ1-1
V: TRBV19
size: -
DNA: TGTGCCAGTAGTAGAGACAGGGGGCGGGACACTGAAGCTTTCTTT
CDR3: CASSRDRGRDTEAFF

D: -
J: TRBJ2-1
V: TRBV15
size: -
DNA: TGTGCCACGAAGACAGGGGACTACTACAATGAGCAGTTCTTC
CDR3: CATKTGDYYNEQFF

D: -
J: TRBJ1-2
V: TRBV11-2
size: -
DNA: TGTGCCAGCAGCTTACCCAGGCCTCTCTTCTATGGCTACACCTTC
CDR3: CASSLPRPLFYGYTF

D: TRBD1
J: TRBJ1-2
V: TRBV28
size: -
DNA: TGTGCCAGCAAATCGGGACAGGGCCGAAACTATGGCTACACCTTC
CDR3: CASKSGQGRNYGYTF

D: TRBD1
J: TRBJ1-2
V: TRBV29-1
size: once
DNA: TGCAGCGTTGCCCCGACAGGGAATAAGGCTGGCTACACCTTC
CDR3: CSVAPTGNKAGYTF

D: TRBD1
J: TRBJ2-7
V: TRBV6-1
size: -
DNA: TGTGCCAGCAGTATCGCAGGACAGGGGAAGGGAGAGCAGTACTTC
CDR3: CASSIAGQGKGEQYF

D: -
J: TRBJ1-1
V: TRBV7-6
size: once
DNA: TGTGCCAGCAGCCCACTATCAAGGTGGGACACTGAAGCTTTCTTT
CDR3: CASSPLSRWDTEAFF

D: TRBD2
J: TRBJ2-3
V: TRBV10-1
size: -
DNA: TGCGCCAGCAGTCCGACTAGCGGGGGAACAGATACGCAGTATTTT
CDR3: CASSPTSGGTDTQYF

D: -
J: TRBJ2-6
V: TRBV19
size: few
DNA: TGTGCCAGTACCATCGGGGCTGGGGCCAACGTCCTGACTTTC
CDR3: CASTIGAGANVLTF

D: -
J: TRBJ2-1
V: TRBV2
size: -
DNA: TGTGCCAGCAGGTTCAGGGTAGGAGATTACAATGAGCAGTTCTTC
CDR3: CASRFRVGDYNEQFF

D: -
J: TRBJ2-5
V: TRBV11-2
size: -
DNA: TGTGCCAGCAGGCGGACCGGAATGATGGTCCAGTACTTC
CDR3: CASRRTGMMVQYF

D: -
J: TRBJ2-1
V: TRBV15
size: -
DNA: TGTGCCACCAGCAGAGATTTTGGGGGGTACAATGAGCAGTTCTTC
CDR3: CATSRDFGGYNEQFF

D: TRBD2
J: TRBJ2-1
V: TRBV4-3
size: -
DNA: TGCGCCAGCAGCCAAGCCCGACTTAGCGGGAGCTCCTACAATGAGCAGTTCTTC
CDR3: CASSQARLSGSSYNEQFF

D: -
J: TRBJ1-4
V: TRBV6-6
size: -
DNA: TGTGCCAGCAGTTCCTCCGGGACCGGGGAGGAAAAACTGTTTTTT
CDR3: CASSSSGTGEEKLFF

D: TRBD1
J: TRBJ1-2
V: TRBV6-1
size: -
DNA: TGTGCCAGCAGTGCCGGACAGGGTAATTATGGCTACACCTTC
CDR3: CASSAGQGNYGYTF

D: TRBD2
J: TRBJ2-3
V: TRBV5-6
size: few
DNA: TGTGCCAGCAGCTTGGTGGCGGGGGGGCTGTCAGATACGCAGTATTTT
CDR3: CASSLVAGGLSDTQYF

D: -
J: TRBJ2-7
V: TRBV14
size: -
DNA: TGTGCCAGCAGCCAACGTACTAACGAGCAGTACTTC
CDR3: CASSQRTNEQYF

D: -
J: TRBJ2-7
V: TRBV12-5
size: -
DNA: TGTGCTAGTGGTCCCGGGACGGTCTCCTACGAGCAGTACTTC
CDR3: CASGPGTVSYEQYF

D: TRBD2
J: TRBJ2-3
V: TRBV5-6
size: once
DNA: TGTGCCAGCAGCTTGAGGAACGGGGGGGACCCTAGCACAGATACGCAGTATTTT
CDR3: CASSLRNGGDPSTDTQYF

D: -
J: TRBJ1-2
V: TRBV6-4
size: -
DNA: TGTGCCAGCAGTGCTTCAGGGGACTATGGCTACACCTTC
CDR3: CASSASGDYGYTF

D: -
J: TRBJ2-3
V: TRBV30
size: -
DNA: TGTGCCTGGAGTGCGGGGCGTACAGATACGCAGTATTTT
CDR3: CAWSAGRTDTQYF

D: -
J: TRBJ2-2
V: TRBV10-3
size: -
DNA: TGTGCCATCAGTCCCCAGTCTGCCACCGGGGAGCTGTTTTTT
CDR3: CAISPQSATGELFF